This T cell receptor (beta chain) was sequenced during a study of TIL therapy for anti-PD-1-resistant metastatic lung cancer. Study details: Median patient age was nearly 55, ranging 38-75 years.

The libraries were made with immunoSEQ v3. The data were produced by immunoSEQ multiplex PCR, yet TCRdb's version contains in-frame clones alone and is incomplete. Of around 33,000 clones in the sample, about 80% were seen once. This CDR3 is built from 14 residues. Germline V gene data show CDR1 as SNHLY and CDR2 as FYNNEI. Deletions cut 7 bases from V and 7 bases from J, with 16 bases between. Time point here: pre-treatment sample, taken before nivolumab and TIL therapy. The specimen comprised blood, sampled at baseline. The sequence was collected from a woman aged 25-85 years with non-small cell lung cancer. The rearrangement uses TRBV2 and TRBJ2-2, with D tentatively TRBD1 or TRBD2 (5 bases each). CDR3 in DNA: TGTGCCAGCACCAGGGACCGAGCGTTCGGGGAGCTGTTTTTT. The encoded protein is CASTRDRAFGELFF.